The 8 T cell receptor beta chains reported below all come from one sample, sequenced in a study of blood T cell repertoires in COVID-19. Libraries were prepared by immunoSEQ multiplex PCR; TCRdb keeps only in-frame clonotypes and omits some of them. In the table there are approximately 200,000 clones, approximately 83% of which are singletons. Sequenced: PBMCs or T cells enriched from blood (not recorded which). The receptors were sampled from a man aged 40-49 years who had recovered from COVID-19.

The CDR3 DNA reads TGTGCCAGTAGTATAGACCCGGACAGCTACGAGCAGTACTTC. Translated, it gives CASSIDPDSYEQYF. The chain links TRBV19 to TRBJ2-7, with D maybe TRBD1 (6 bases). The germline gives CDR1 LNHDA, CDR2 SQIVND (reference sequence). V shed 0 bases and J shed 3 bases, with 9 bases lying between them. The CDR3 runs 14 residues.

CDR3 nucleotide sequence: TGTGCCAGCAGTTACTTTATAGTCCGGGACAGGGGTGCCTATGGCTACACCTTC. It codes for CASSYFIVRDRGAYGYTF. The J gene is TRBJ1-2, the V gene TRBV6-2 or TRBV6-3, with 10 bases matching TRBD1. The V and J ends lost 1 base and 4 bases, in that order; junction bases with no gene match: 12. CDR1 is MNHEY, CDR2 SVGEGT, per germline. The CDR3 sequence is 18 residues long.

This clone was counted between two and nine times. The V and J genes are TRBV28 and TRBJ1-6, with D perhaps TRBD1 (6 bases). The V gene's germline CDR1 is MDHEN and CDR2 SYDVKM. The CDR3 length is 13 residues. CDR3 sequence reads: CVIQGNPNSPLHF. The CDR3 bases are TGTGTCATACAGGGTAACCCTAATTCACCCCTCCACTTT.

The chain is built from TRBV5-4 and TRBJ1-3; 7 nucleotides agree with TRBD1. The CDR3 is 15 amino acids. In germline, CDR1 is SGHNT, CDR2 YYREEE (reference sequence). Unmatched junction bases numbered 3, after V lost 0 bases and J lost 3 bases. The CDR3 region has the DNA TGTGCCAGCAGCTTGGGGACAGGCCTTGGAAACACCATATATTTT. Its translation is CASSLGTGLGNTIYF. Full variable domain (outside the CDR3, taken from reference TRBV5-4 and TRBJ1-3): ETGVTQSPTHLIKTRGQQVTLRCSSQSGHNTVSWYQQALGQGPQFIFQYYREEENGRGNFPPRFSGLQFPNYSSELNVNALELDDSALYLCASSLGTGLGNTIYFGEGSWLTVV.

The rearrangement uses TRBV30 and TRBJ1-2, with a tentative D call TRBD1 (6 bases). CDR3 length: 14 amino acids. V lost 0 bases and J 0 bases, leaving 8 bases between the germline ends. CDR1 is GTSNPN and CDR2 is SVGIG in the germline V gene (reference sequence). This chain's CDR3 is CAWSVGGPNYGYTF. CDR3 DNA: TGTGCCTGGAGTGTGGGGGGGCCTAACTATGGCTACACCTTC.

This clone was seen only once. The chain uses TRBV18 and TRBJ1-3, with 7 bases lining up with TRBD1. V shed 5 bases, J shed 3 bases, and the junction held 7 bases outside the gene matches. Per the germline V gene, CDR1 is KGHSH and CDR2 is LQKENI. There are 15 residues in the CDR3. CDR3 nucleotide sequence: TGTGCCAGCTCAGTGGACAGGATGGTTGGAAACACCATATATTTT. Translation gives CASSVDRMVGNTIYF.

V is TRBV4-1 and J is TRBJ2-4; weak D call: TRBD1 (6 bases). Germline V gene sequence: CDR1 MGHRA, CDR2 YSYEKL. The CDR3 runs 14 residues. With 1 base removed from V and 7 bases from J, the gap between germline ends came to 11 bases. CDR3 amino acids: CASSQAHRANIQYF. DNA for the CDR3: TGCGCCAGCAGCCAAGCCCACAGGGCGAACATTCAGTACTTC.

V usage is TRBV6-5 and J usage is TRBJ1-6; D is perhaps TRBD1 (5 bases). Germline CDR1 reads MNHEY; CDR2 reads SVGAGI. Trimming removed 6 bases at V and 9 bases at J, with 12 bases between. The CDR3 contains 13 residues. The CDR3 DNA reads as TGTGCCAGCAGGCTGGGGGACTTTTCACCCCTCCACTTT. Protein sequence: CASRLGDFSPLHF.